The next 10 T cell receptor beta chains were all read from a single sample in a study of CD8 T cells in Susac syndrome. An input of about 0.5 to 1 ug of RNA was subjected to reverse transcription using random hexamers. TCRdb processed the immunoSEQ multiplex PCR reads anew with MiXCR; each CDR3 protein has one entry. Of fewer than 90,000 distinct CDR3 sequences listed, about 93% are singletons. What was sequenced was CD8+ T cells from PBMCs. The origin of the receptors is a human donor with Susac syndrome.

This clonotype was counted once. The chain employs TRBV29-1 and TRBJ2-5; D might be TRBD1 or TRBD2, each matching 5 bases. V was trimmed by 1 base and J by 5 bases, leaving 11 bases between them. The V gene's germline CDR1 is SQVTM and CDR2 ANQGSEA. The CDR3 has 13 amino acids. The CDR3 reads CSVEGSEGETQYF. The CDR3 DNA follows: TGCAGCGTTGAAGGCTCTGAGGGGGAGACCCAGTACTTC.

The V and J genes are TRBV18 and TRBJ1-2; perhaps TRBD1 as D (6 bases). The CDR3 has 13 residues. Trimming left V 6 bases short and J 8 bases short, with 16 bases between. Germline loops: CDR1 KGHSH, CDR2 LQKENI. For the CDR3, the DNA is TGTGCCAGCTCTCCGGGGACAACGGCCGGCTACACCTTC. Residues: CASSPGTTAGYTF.

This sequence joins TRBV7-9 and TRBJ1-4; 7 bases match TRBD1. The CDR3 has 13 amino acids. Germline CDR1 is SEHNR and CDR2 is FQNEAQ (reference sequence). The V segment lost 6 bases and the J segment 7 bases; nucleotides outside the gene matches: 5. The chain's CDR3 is CASRGGVGEKLFF. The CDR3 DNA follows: TGTGCCAGCAGAGGGGGCGTCGGTGAAAAACTGTTTTTT.

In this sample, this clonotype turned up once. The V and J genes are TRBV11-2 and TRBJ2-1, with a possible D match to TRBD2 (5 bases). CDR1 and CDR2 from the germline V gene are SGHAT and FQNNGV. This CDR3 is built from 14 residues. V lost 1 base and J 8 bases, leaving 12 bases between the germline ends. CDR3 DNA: TGTGCCAGCAGCTTAGTCGGGGAAAGCGATGAGCAGTTCTTC. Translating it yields CASSLVGESDEQFF.

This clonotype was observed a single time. This CDR3 reads CASSYSGEYGYTF. The CDR3 nucleotides read TGTGCCAGCAGTTACTCGGGGGAGTATGGCTACACCTTC. The rearrangement uses TRBV6-5 and TRBJ1-2, with D maybe TRBD1 (5 bases). This CDR3 comprises 13 residues. Germline lookup yields CDR1 MNHEY and CDR2 SVGAGI. Trimming pared 0 bases from V and 5 bases from J, leaving 7 bases between.

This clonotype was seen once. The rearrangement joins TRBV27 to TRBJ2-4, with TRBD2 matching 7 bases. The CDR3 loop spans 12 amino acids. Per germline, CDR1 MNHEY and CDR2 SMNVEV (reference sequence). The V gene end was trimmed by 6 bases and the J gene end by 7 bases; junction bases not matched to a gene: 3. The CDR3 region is CASRTSFNIQYF. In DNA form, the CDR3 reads TGTGCCAGCAGGACTAGCTTCAACATTCAGTACTTC.

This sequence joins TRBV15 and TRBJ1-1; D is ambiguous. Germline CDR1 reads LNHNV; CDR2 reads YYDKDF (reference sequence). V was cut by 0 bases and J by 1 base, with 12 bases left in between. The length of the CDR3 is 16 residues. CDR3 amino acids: CATSRDDRLPNTEAFF. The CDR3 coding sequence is TGTGCCACCAGCAGAGACGATAGACTTCCGAACACTGAAGCTTTCTTT. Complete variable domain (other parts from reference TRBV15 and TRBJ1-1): DAMVIQNPRYQVTQFGKPVTLSCSQTLNHNVMYWYQQKSSQAPKLLFHYYDKDFNNEADTPDNFQSRRPNTSFCFLDIRSPGLGDTAMYLCATSRDDRLPNTEAFFGQGTRLTVV.

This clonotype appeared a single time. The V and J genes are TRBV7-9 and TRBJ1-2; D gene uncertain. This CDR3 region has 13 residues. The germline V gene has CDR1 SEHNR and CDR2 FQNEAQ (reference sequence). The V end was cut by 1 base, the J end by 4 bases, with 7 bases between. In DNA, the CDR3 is TGTGCCAGCAGCTTAGGACTTTTCTATGGCTACACCTTC. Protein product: CASSLGLFYGYTF.

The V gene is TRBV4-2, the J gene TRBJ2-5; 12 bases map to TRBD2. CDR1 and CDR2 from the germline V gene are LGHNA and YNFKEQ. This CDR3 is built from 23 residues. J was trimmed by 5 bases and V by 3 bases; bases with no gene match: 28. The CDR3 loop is CASSQPDSLAVTSGRSVVETQYF. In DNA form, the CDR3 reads TGTGCCAGCAGCCAGCCAGACTCTCTCGCGGTTACTAGCGGGAGGTCGGTGGTGGAGACCCAGTACTTC.

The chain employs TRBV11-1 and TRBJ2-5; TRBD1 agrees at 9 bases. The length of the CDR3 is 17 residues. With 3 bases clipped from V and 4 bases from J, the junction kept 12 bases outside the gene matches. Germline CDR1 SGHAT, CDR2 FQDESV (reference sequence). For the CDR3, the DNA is TGTGCCAGCAGCTTCCTGACAGGGGGGTTTGAGGGAGAGACCCAGTACTTC. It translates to CASSFLTGGFEGETQYF. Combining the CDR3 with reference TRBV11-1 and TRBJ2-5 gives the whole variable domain EAEVAQSPRYKITEKSQAVAFWCDPISGHATLYWYRQILGQGPELLVQFQDESVVDDSQLPKDRFSAERLKGVDSTLKIQPAELGDSAMYLCASSFLTGGFEGETQYFGPGTRLLVL.